This T cell receptor (beta chain) was obtained from a study of CD8 T cells in ankylosing spondylitis. TCRdb redid the calling of the 5' RACE reads with MiXCR, one entry per CDR3 protein. The sample lists a few hundred thousand distinct CDR3 sequences, around 20% occurring once. Findings and caveats of the study: Typical of ankylosing spondylitis blood, it appeared, was a TCR beta motif of several highly homologous variants.

Of note for this clonotype: The antigen is unknown.

Per the germline V gene, CDR1 is LGHNA and CDR2 is YSLEER. Trimming took 4 bases from V and 0 from J; bases not matched to a gene: 9. This CDR3 has 18 amino acids. The genes are TRBV4-3 and TRBJ2-3, with 11 bases lining up with TRBD2. The TCR comes from a male donor with ankylosing spondylitis. The material sequenced was blood, either unsorted or a sorted T cell fraction (not recorded which). The CDR3 DNA is TGCGCCAGCAGCCCCCGGACTAGCGGGCTAGCTAGCACAGATACGCAGTATTTT. Its translation: CASSPRTSGLASTDTQYF.